A selection of T cell receptor beta chains follows, all from one sample in a study of response to subunit inactivated influenza vaccine. TCRdb re-derived calls from the RT-PCR reads in MiXCR, one entry per CDR3 protein. Of roughly 650,000 distinct CDR3 sequences listed, 12% to 15% were seen once; the top ten hold about 7.6%. The source material was PBMCs from blood, sampled less than 15 days before vaccination. The receptor set was obtained from a middle-aged man who received an inactivated influenza vaccine. CDR3s include the opening cysteine and the closing phenylalanine or tryptophan. D genes are given only for firm matches. Only part of the rows carry a size: once, few, many, or a class if the clone is expanded.

v_call	cdr3_length	clone_size	d_call	j_call	cdr3_aa	cdr3_nt
TRBV19	14	few	TRBD2	TRBJ2-2	CASSGTSGSRELFF	TGTGCCAGTAGTGGGACTAGCGGGAGTAGGGAGCTGTTTTTT
TRBV6-2/TRBV6-3	14	many	NA	TRBJ2-5	CASSYGVGPETQYF	TGTGCCAGCAGTTACGGTGTAGGACCAGAGACCCAGTACTTC
TRBV5-5	16	NA	NA	TRBJ2-7	CASSLVERRLGNEQYF	TGTGCCAGCAGCTTGGTCGAACGGCGCCTGGGGAACGAGCAGTACTTC
TRBV18	14	few	NA	TRBJ2-3	CASSRGQTTDTQYF	TGTGCCAGCTCACGCGGACAAACCACAGATACGCAGTATTTT
TRBV6-2/TRBV6-3	15	NA	TRBD2	TRBJ2-1	CASRTRGVTNNEQFF	TGTGCCAGCAGAACCCGGGGGGTTACGAACAATGAGCAGTTCTTC
TRBV5-6	15	few	NA	TRBJ2-7	CASSRVLFGGNEQYF	TGTGCCAGCAGCCGGGTACTTTTTGGGGGGAACGAGCAGTACTTC
TRBV12-1	15	once	NA	TRBJ2-7	CASSFGGNPRYEQYF	TGTGCCAGCAGCTTTGGGGGGAATCCTCGGTACGAGCAGTACTTC
TRBV2	14	few	NA	TRBJ1-2	CASSELRQERGYTF	TGTGCCAGCAGTGAGTTGAGGCAGGAACGTGGCTACACCTTC
TRBV7-2	14	few	NA	TRBJ1-2	CASSLELGAGGYTF	TGTGCCAGCAGCTTAGAGCTGGGAGCGGGTGGCTACACCTTC
TRBV6-1	15	few	NA	TRBJ2-3	CASGLAGLGADTQYF	TGTGCCAGCGGATTAGCCGGCCTCGGGGCAGATACGCAGTATTTT
TRBV6-2/TRBV6-3	15	NA	NA	TRBJ1-1	CASSLVGQMNTEAFF	TGTGCCAGCAGTCTCGTTGGACAGATGAACACTGAAGCTTTCTTT
TRBV9	15	few	TRBD1	TRBJ2-7	CASSARDRSSYEQYF	TGTGCCAGCAGCGCCAGGGACAGAAGCTCCTACGAGCAGTACTTC
TRBV6-2/TRBV6-3	14	NA	TRBD2	TRBJ2-1	CASAYPGGAFEQFF	TGTGCCAGCGCTTACCCCGGGGGGGCATTCGAGCAGTTCTTC
TRBV10-3	11	NA	NA	TRBJ1-1	CAIKANTEAFF	TGTGCCATCAAGGCGAACACTGAAGCTTTCTTT
TRBV27	17	few	TRBD1	TRBJ1-1	CASSPDLRGLRTTEAFF	TGTGCCAGCAGTCCAGACCTCAGGGGGCTTAGAACCACTGAAGCTTTCTTT
TRBV4-3	14	NA	TRBD2	TRBJ2-7	CASSHGTSGGPTYF	TGCGCCAGCAGCCACGGGACTAGCGGGGGACCTACGTACTTC
TRBV12-3/TRBV12-4	13	NA	TRBD1	TRBJ2-4	CASTFGQVGIQYF	TGTGCCAGCACTTTTGGACAGGTTGGCATTCAGTACTTC
TRBV11-3	14	NA	TRBD2	TRBJ2-1	CASSFGLAGDEQFF	TGTGCCAGCAGCTTCGGACTAGCGGGAGATGAGCAGTTCTTC
TRBV11-2	18	few	NA	TRBJ1-2	CASSRRWGRGLSNYGYTF	TGTGCCAGCAGCCGCCGGTGGGGCAGGGGTTTGTCTAACTATGGCTACACCTTC
TRBV7-2	15	NA	NA	TRBJ2-3	CASSKRTASTDTQYF	TGTGCCAGCAGCAAACGGACAGCTAGCACAGATACGCAGTATTTT
TRBV4-1	14	few	NA	TRBJ1-2	CASSQGGAGFGYTF	TGCGCCAGCAGCCAAGGGGGGGCAGGCTTTGGCTACACCTTC
TRBV20-1	14	NA	TRBD1	TRBJ2-7	CSAFRTGGGYEQYF	TGCAGTGCCTTCCGGACAGGGGGCGGGTACGAGCAGTACTTC
TRBV11-2	15	many	TRBD1	TRBJ1-2	CASSTHGQGNYGYTF	TGTGCCAGCAGCACCCATGGACAGGGGAACTATGGCTACACCTTC
TRBV28	15	few	NA	TRBJ1-4	CASGLWGETNEKLFF	TGTGCCAGCGGCCTTTGGGGGGAGACTAATGAAAAACTGTTTTTT
TRBV2	15	few	TRBD2	TRBJ2-1	CASSVTSAEGNEQFF	TGTGCCAGCAGCGTTACTAGCGCCGAGGGGAATGAGCAGTTCTTC
TRBV11-2	15	NA	NA	TRBJ2-4	CASSPHGATKNIQYF	TGTGCCAGCAGCCCCCACGGGGCAACCAAAAACATTCAGTACTTC
TRBV29-1	13	few	NA	TRBJ2-1	CSVGAGDRGEQFF	TGCAGCGTTGGGGCAGGGGATCGCGGTGAGCAGTTCTTC
TRBV7-2	15	many	NA	TRBJ2-2	CASSLNFRLTGELFF	TGTGCCAGCAGCTTAAATTTTCGCCTCACCGGGGAGCTGTTTTTT
TRBV7-8	13	once	NA	TRBJ2-7	CASNQWGFSEQYF	TGTGCCAGCAACCAGTGGGGTTTCTCCGAGCAGTACTTC
TRBV10-3	12	NA	NA	TRBJ2-3	CAISDQGHTQYF	TGTGCCATCAGTGACCAGGGCCATACGCAGTATTTT
TRBV3-1	14	few	TRBD2	TRBJ2-7	CASSHPGGKSEQYF	TGTGCCAGCAGCCATCCCGGGGGGAAGAGCGAGCAGTACTTC
TRBV11-2	16	few	TRBD2	TRBJ2-1	CASSPSPSGGYNEQFF	TGTGCCAGCAGCCCCTCACCTAGCGGGGGATACAATGAGCAGTTCTTC
TRBV6-2/TRBV6-3	17	few	NA	TRBJ2-3	CASSYSYRDTQQGTQYF	TGTGCCAGCAGTTACTCGTACCGGGACACCCAGCAAGGAACGCAGTATTTT
TRBV28	17	NA	NA	TRBJ2-3	CASSSPVREWGTDTQYF	TGTGCCAGCAGTTCCCCCGTCAGGGAATGGGGCACAGATACGCAGTATTTT
TRBV6-2/TRBV6-3	16	few	NA	TRBJ2-1	CASSPTDSLAYNEQFF	TGTGCCAGCAGCCCAACGGACTCGCTTGCTTACAATGAGCAGTTCTTC
TRBV5-1	15	NA	NA	TRBJ2-5	CASSFSSLGQETQYF	TGCGCCAGCAGCTTTTCTTCGCTAGGCCAAGAGACCCAGTACTTC
TRBV11-2	13	few	TRBD1	TRBJ2-1	CASSQTGGNEQFF	TGTGCCAGCAGCCAGACAGGGGGGAATGAGCAGTTCTTC
TRBV5-1	13	NA	NA	TRBJ2-7	CASSSHREDEQYF	TGCGCCAGCAGCTCCCACAGGGAGGACGAGCAGTACTTC
TRBV5-5	14	many	NA	TRBJ2-7	CASSTAPHSYEQYF	TGTGCCAGCAGCACCGCACCGCACTCCTACGAGCAGTACTTC
TRBV20-1	16	NA	TRBD2	TRBJ2-1	CSASEEGLAGYNEQFF	TGCAGTGCTAGCGAAGAAGGACTAGCGGGGTACAATGAGCAGTTCTTC
TRBV9	13	NA	TRBD1	TRBJ2-7	CASTQGEASEQYF	TGTGCCAGCACACAGGGGGAAGCGTCTGAGCAGTACTTC
TRBV6-2/TRBV6-3	16	few	TRBD2	TRBJ2-7	CASSYSRTSGDYEQYF	TGTGCCAGCAGTTACTCCCGGACTAGCGGAGACTACGAGCAGTACTTC
TRBV7-8	18	many	TRBD2	TRBJ2-3	CASSLARSLAGAMDTQYF	TGTGCCAGCAGCTTAGCGCGGAGTCTAGCGGGAGCGATGGATACGCAGTATTTT
TRBV7-9	16	few	TRBD2	TRBJ2-1	CASSFVAGGVYNEQFF	TGTGCCAGCAGCTTTGTAGCGGGTGGAGTTTACAATGAGCAGTTCTTC